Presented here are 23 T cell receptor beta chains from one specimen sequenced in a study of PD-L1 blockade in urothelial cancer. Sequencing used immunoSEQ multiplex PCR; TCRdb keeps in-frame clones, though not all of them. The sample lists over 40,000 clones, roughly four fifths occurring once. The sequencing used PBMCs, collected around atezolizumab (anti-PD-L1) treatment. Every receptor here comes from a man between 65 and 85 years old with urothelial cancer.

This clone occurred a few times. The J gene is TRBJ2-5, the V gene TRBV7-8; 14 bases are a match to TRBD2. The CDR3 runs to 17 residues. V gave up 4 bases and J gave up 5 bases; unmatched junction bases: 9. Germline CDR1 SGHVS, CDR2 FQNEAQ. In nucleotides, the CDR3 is TGTGCCAGCAGCTCCTATCGACTAGCGGGGGGGAGGGAGACCCAGTACTTC. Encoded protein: CASSSYRLAGGRETQYF.

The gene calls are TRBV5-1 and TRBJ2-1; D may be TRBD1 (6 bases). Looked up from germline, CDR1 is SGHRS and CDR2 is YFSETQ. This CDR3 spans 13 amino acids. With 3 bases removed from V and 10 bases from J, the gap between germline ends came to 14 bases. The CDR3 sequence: CASSSLGQGEQFF. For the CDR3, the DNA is TGCGCCAGCAGCTCCCTTGGGCAGGGGGAGCAGTTCTTC.

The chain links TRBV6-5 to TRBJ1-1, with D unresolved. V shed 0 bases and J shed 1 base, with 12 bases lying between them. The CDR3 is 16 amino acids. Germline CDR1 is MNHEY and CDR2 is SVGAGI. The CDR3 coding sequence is TGTGCCAGCAGTTACTCATCCGGGATCAAGAACACTGAAGCTTTCTTT. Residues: CASSYSSGIKNTEAFF.

The DNA of the CDR3 is TGTGCCAGCAGTTTATTGGCAGGGTCCTACGAGCAGTACTTC. Protein product: CASSLLAGSYEQYF. The chain uses TRBV28 and TRBJ2-7; tentatively, D is TRBD1 (5 bases). Germline values: CDR1 MDHEN, CDR2 SYDVKM. V lost 1 base to trimming and J lost 1 base, with 8 bases between them. This CDR3 contains 14 residues.

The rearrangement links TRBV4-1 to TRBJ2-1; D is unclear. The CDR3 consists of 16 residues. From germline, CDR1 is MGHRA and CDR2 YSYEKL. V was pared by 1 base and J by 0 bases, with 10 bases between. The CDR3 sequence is CASSQGVYRSYNEQFF. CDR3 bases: TGCGCCAGCAGCCAAGGCGTCTATCGCTCCTACAATGAGCAGTTCTTC.

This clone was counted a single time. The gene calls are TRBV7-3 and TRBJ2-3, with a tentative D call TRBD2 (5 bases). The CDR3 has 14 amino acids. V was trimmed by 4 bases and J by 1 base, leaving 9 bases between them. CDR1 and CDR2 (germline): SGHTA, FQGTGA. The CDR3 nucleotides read TGTGCCAGCAGCTCTTTCGGGGGCACAGATACGCAGTATTTT. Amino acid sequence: CASSSFGGTDTQYF.

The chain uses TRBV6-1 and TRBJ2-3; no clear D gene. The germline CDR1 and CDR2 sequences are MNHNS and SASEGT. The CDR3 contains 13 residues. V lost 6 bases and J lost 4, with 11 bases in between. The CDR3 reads CASSSTASDTQYF. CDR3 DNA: TGTGCCAGCAGCTCCACTGCTTCAGATACGCAGTATTTT.

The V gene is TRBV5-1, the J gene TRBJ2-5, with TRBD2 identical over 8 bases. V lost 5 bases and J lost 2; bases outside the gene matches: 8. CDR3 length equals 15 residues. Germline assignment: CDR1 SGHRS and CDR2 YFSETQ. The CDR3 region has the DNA TGCGCCAGCAGTTTTGTTACTAGCGGACAAGAGACCCAGTACTTC. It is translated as CASSFVTSGQETQYF.

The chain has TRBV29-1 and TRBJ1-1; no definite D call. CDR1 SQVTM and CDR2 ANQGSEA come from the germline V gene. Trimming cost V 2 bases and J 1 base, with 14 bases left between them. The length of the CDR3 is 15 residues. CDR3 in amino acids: CSVEQVLQANTEAFF. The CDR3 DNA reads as TGCAGCGTTGAACAAGTATTGCAGGCGAACACTGAAGCTTTCTTT.

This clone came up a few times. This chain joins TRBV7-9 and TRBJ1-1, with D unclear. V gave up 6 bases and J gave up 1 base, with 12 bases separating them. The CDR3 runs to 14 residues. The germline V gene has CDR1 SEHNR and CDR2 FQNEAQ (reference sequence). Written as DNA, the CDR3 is TGTGCCAGCAGTCTGGGCCAGGAGAACACTGAAGCTTTCTTT. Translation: CASSLGQENTEAFF.

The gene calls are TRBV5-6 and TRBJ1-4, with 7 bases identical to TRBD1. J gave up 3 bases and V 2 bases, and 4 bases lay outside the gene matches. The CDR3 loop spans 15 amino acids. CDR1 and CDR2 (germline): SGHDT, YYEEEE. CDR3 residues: CASSFRTGSNEKLFF. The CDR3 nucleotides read TGTGCCAGCAGCTTTAGGACAGGATCTAATGAAAAACTGTTTTTT.

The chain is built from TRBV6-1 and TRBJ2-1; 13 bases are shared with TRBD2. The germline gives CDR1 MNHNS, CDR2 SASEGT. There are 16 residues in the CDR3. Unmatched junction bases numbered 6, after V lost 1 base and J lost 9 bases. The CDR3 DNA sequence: TGTGCCAGCAGTGAAGTTAGGACTAGCGGGAGAAGTGAGCAGTTCTTC. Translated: CASSEVRTSGRSEQFF.

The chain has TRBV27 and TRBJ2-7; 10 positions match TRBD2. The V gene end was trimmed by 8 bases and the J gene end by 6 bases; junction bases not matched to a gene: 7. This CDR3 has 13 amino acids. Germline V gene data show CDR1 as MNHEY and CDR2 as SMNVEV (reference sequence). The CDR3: CASGAGGPFEQYF. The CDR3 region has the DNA TGTGCCAGCGGAGCGGGAGGGCCATTCGAGCAGTACTTC.

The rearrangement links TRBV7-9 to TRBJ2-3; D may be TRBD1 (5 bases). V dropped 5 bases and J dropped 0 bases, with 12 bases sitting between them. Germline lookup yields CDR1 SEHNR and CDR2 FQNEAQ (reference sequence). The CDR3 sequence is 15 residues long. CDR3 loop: CASSLRESSTDTQYF. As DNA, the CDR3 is TGTGCCAGCAGCCTCAGGGAAAGTAGCACAGATACGCAGTATTTT.

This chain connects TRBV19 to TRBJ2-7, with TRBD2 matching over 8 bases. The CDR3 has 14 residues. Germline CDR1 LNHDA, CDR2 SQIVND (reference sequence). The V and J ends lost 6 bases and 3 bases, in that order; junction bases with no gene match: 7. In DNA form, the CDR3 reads TGTGCCAGTAGCCCGGGGGGGGCGATCTACGAGCAGTACTTC. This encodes CASSPGGAIYEQYF.

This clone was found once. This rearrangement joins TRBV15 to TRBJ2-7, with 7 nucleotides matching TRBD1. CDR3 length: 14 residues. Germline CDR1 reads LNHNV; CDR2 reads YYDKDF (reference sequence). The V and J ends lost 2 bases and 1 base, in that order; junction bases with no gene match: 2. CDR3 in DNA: TGTGCCACCAGCAGACCAGGGGGATCCTACGAGCAGTACTTC. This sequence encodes CATSRPGGSYEQYF. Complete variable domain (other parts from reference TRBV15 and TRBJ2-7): DAMVIQNPRYQVTQFGKPVTLSCSQTLNHNVMYWYQQKSSQAPKLLFHYYDKDFNNEADTPDNFQSRRPNTSFCFLDIRSPGLGDTAMYLCATSRPGGSYEQYFGPGTRLTVT.

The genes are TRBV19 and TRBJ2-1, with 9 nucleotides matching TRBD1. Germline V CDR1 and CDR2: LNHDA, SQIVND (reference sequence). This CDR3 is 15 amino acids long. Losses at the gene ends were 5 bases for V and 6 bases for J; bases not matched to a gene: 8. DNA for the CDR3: TGTGCCAGTAGTGGAGGGACAGGGACTCTCAATGAGCAGTTCTTC. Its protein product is CASSGGTGTLNEQFF.

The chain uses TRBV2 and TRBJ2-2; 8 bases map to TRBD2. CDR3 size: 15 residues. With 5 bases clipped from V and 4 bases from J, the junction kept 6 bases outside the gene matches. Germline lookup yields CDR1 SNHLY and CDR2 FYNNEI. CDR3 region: CASSKREIITGELFF. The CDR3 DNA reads TGTGCCAGCAGTAAGCGGGAGATTATCACCGGGGAGCTGTTTTTT.

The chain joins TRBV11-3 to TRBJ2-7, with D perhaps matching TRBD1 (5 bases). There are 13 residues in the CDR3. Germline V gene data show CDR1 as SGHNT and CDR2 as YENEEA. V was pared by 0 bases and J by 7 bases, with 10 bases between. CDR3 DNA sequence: TGTGCCAGCAGCTTAGACAGGGCGAGTGAGCAGTACTTC. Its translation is CASSLDRASEQYF.

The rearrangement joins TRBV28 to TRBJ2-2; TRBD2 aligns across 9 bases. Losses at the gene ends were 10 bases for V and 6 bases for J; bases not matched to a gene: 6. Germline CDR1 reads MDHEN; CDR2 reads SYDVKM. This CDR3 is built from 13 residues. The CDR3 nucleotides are TGTGCCATCCGGGCGGGGGGGGCCGGGGAGCTGTTTTTT. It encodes CAIRAGGAGELFF. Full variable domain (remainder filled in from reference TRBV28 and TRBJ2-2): DVKVTQSSRYLVKRTGEKVFLECVQDMDHENMFWYRQDPGLGLRLIYFSYDVKMKEKGDIPEGYSVSREKKERFSLILESASTNQTSMYLCAIRAGGAGELFFGEGSRLTVL.

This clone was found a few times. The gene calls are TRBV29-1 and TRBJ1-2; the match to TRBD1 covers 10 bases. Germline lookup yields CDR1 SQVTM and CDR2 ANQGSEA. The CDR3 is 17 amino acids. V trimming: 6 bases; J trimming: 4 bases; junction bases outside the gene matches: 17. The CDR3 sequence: CSVPPGQGLVSAYGYTF. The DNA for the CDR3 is TGCAGCGTGCCACCGGGACAGGGGTTAGTAAGCGCCTATGGCTACACCTTC.

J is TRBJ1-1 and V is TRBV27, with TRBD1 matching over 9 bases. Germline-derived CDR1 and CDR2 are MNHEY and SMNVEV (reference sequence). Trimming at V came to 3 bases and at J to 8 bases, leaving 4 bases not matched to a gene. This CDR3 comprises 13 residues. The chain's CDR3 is CASSFIQGAEAFF. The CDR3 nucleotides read TGTGCCAGCAGTTTCATACAGGGGGCCGAAGCTTTCTTT.

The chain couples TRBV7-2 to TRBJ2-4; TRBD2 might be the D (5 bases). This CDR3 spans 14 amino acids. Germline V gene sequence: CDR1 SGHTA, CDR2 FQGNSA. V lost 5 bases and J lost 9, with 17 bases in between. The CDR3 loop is CASSPSFGLGIQYF. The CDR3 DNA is TGTGCCAGCAGCCCTAGCTTCGGGCTCGGCATTCAGTACTTC.